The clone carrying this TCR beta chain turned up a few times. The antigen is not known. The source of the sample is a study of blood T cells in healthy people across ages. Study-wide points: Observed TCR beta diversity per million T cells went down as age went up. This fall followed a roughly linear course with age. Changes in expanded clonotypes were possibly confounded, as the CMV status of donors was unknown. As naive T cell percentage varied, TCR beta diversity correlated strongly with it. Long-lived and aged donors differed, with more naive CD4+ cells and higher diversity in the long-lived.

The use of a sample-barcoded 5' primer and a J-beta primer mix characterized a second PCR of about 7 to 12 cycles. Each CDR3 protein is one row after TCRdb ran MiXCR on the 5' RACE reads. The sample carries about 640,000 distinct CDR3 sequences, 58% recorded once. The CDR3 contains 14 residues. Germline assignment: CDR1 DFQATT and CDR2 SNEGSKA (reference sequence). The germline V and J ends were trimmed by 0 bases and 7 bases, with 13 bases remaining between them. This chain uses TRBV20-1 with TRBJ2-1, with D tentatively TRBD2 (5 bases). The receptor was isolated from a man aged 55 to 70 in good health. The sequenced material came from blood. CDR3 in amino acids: CSARDRRTSNEQFF. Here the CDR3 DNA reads TGCAGTGCTAGAGATAGGAGGACGTCAAATGAGCAGTTCTTC.